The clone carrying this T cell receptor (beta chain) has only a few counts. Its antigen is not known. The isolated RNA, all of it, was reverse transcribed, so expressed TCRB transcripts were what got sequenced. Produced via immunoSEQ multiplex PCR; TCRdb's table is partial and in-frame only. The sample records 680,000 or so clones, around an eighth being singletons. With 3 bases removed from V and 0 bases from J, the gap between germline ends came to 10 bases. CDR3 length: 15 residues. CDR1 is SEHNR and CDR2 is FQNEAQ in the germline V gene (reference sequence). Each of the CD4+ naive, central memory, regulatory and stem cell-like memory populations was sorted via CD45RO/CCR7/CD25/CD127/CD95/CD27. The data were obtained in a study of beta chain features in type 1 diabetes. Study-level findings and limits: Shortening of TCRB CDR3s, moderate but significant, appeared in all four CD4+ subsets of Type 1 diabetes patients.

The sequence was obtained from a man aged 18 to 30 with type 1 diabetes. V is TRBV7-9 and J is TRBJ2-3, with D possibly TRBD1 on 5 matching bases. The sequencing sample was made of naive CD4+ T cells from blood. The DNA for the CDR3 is TGTGCCAGCAGCTTCTCGACAGACAGCACAGATACGCAGTATTTT. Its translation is CASSFSTDSTDTQYF.